This paragraph reports one T cell receptor beta chain. Its antigen remains unknown. Produced via immunoSEQ multiplex PCR; TCRdb's table is partial and in-frame only. The sample consists of roughly 10,000 clones, roughly four fifths of them appearing once. The sample comes from a study of T cell clonotyping in hematopoietic cell transplantation. Points from the study as a whole: CD4 and CD8 repertoire contributions could not be separated without sorting. Few recipient clonotypes overlapped donors; over 95% were de novo at given depth.

V lost 8 bases, J lost 9 bases, and 20 bases lay in between. The CDR3 is 13 residues long. CDR1 and CDR2 (germline): LNHNV, YYDKDF (reference sequence). This specimen consisted of PBMCs, obtained at the time of graft-versus-host disease after allogeneic stem cell transplant. The sequence was obtained from a male patient between 55 and 70 years old who had an allogeneic stem cell transplant from an unrelated donor, so the T cells may come from the graft donor. Some clones in this sample may be carry-over from other donors' samples. This chain uses TRBV15 with TRBJ2-7; D is perhaps TRBD1 or TRBD2 (7 bases each). This chain's CDR3 is CATSQGGGPGQYF. Here the CDR3 DNA reads TGTGCCACCTCCCAGGGAGGGGGCCCCGGGCAGTACTTC.